This T cell receptor (beta chain) was recovered during a study of memory CD4+ T cells and cytomegalovirus serostatus. Study-wide context: Healthy Belgian adult donors included about nine CMV-positive and some 24 CMV-negative people. Notes on the study in general: About 40% of the roughly 160 known CMV-associated TCRbeta sequences appeared in CD4+ memory.

Turning to this clone: Its specificity is not known.

The CDR3 is 17 amino acids. Libraries were prepared by immunoSEQ multiplex PCR; TCRdb keeps only in-frame clonotypes and omits some of them. The table lists tens of thousands of clones, over 60% of them singletons. Single viable CD3+CD4+CD8-CD45RO+ cells were sorted as the memory CD4+ T cells. Donors' CMV status reflects serum IgG against pp150, pp28, p38, p52. CD4+ T cells were isolated by positive magnetic selection. The chain couples TRBV21-1 to TRBJ2-1; the table's D call TRBD2 went unverified against the DNA. TRBV21-1 is flagged as a pseudogene. The clonotype was recovered from an adult in good health and CMV-seronegative. The sample taken for sequencing was memory CD4+ T cells from blood. The CDR3 DNA reads as TGTGCCAGCAGCACCGACTGCGGGGAGATATCCTACAATGAGCAGTTCTTC. Its protein product is CASSTDCGEISYNEQFF.